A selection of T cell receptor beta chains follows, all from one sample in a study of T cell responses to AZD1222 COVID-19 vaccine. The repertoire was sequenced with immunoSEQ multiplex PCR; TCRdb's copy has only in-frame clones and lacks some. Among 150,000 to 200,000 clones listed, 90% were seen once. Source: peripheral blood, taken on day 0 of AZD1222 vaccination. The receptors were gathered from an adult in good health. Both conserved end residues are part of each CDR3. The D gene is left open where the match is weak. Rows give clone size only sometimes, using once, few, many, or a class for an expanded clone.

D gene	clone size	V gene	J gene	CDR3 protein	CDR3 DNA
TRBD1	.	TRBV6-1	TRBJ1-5	CASRETSGQDSNQPQHF	TGTGCCAGCAGAGAAACCAGCGGACAGGATAGCAATCAGCCCCAGCATTTT
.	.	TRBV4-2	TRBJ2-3	CASSQAPRRGDTQYF	TGTGCCAGCAGCCAAGCACCTAGACGTGGAGATACGCAGTATTTT
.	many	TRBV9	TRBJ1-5	CASSIAGVNQPQHF	TGTGCCAGCAGTATTGCAGGGGTTAATCAGCCCCAGCATTTT
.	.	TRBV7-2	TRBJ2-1	CASSLEGGNYNEQFF	TGTGCCAGCAGCTTAGAGGGCGGGAACTACAATGAGCAGTTCTTC
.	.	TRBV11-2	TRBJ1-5	CASSLERGGQPQHF	TGTGCCAGCAGCTTAGAACGGGGTGGTCAGCCCCAGCATTTT
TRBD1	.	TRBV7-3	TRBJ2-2	CASSRDSFTNTGELFF	TGTGCCAGCAGCCGGGACAGTTTCACGAACACCGGGGAGCTGTTTTTT
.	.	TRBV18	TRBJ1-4	CASSPRLQGTNEKLFF	TGTGCCAGCTCACCACGACTCCAAGGGACTAATGAAAAACTGTTTTTT
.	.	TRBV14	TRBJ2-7	CASSPDRYEQYF	TGTGCCAGCAGCCCCGACCGCTACGAGCAGTACTTC
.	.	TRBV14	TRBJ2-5	CASSPRASQETQYF	TGTGCCAGCAGCCCCAGGGCTAGTCAAGAGACCCAGTACTTC
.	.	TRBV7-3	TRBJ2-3	CASSYSREDTQYF	TGTGCCAGCAGCTACTCACGGGAAGATACGCAGTATTTT
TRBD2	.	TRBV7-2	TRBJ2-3	CASSPSSIAGGHSTDTQYF	TGTGCCAGCAGCCCGAGTTCTATAGCGGGAGGGCATAGCACAGATACGCAGTATTTT
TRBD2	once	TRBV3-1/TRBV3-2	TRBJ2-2	CASSPSRGGSNTGELFF	TGTGCCAGCAGCCCAAGTCGCGGGGGATCGAACACCGGGGAGCTGTTTTTT
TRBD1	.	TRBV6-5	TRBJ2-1	CASRPGQAYNEQFF	TGTGCCAGCAGGCCGGGACAGGCCTACAATGAGCAGTTCTTC
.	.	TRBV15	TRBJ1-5	CATSSNWGNQPQHF	TGTGCCACCAGCTCGAATTGGGGTAATCAGCCCCAGCATTTT
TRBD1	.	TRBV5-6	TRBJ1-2	CASSLVDREDGYTF	TGTGCCAGCAGCTTGGTTGACAGGGAGGATGGCTACACCTTC
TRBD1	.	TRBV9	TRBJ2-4	CASSVEGQGAKNIQYF	TGTGCCAGCAGCGTAGAGGGACAGGGGGCTAAAAACATTCAGTACTTC
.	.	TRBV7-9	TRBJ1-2	CASSALRDGYGYTF	TGTGCCAGCAGCGCACTCAGGGACGGCTATGGCTACACCTTC
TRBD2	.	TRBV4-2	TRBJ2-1	CASSQGTSGGENEQFF	TGTGCCAGCAGCCAAGGGACTAGCGGGGGGGAGAATGAGCAGTTCTTC
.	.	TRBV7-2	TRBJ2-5	CASSLSRRLGETQYF	TGTGCCAGCAGCTTAAGTCGCCGTCTCGGGGAGACCCAGTACTTC
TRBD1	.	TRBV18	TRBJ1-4	CASSPPGQTNNEKLFF	TGTGCCAGCTCACCACCGGGACAGACAAATAATGAAAAACTGTTTTTT
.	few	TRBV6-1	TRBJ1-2	CASSVAGLYGYTF	TGTGCCAGCAGTGTAGCAGGACTCTATGGCTACACCTTC
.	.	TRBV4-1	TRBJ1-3	CASSQDYRRSGNTIYF	TGCGCCAGCAGCCAAGATTACAGGCGCTCTGGAAACACCATATATTTT
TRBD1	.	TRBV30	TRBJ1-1	CAWSNGGTGGRTEAFF	TGTGCCTGGAGTAACGGGGGGACAGGGGGCAGGACTGAAGCTTTCTTT
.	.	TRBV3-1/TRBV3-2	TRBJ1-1	CASSQRDWNTEAFF	TGTGCCAGCAGCCAGCGCGACTGGAACACTGAAGCTTTCTTT
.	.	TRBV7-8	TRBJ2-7	CASSLESAFAYEQYF	TGTGCCAGCAGCTTAGAGTCGGCTTTCGCCTACGAGCAGTACTTC
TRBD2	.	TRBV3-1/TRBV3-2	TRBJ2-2	CASSQAGLAGGTNTGELFF	TGTGCCAGCAGCCAAGCGGGGCTAGCGGGGGGTACGAACACCGGGGAGCTGTTTTTT
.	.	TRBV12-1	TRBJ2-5	CASSFGTGGRGETQYF	TGTGCCAGCAGCTTTGGGACAGGGGGCCGGGGAGAGACCCAGTACTTC
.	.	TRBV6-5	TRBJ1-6	CASTVRSSYNSPLHF	TGTGCCAGCACCGTCCGGAGCTCCTATAATTCACCCCTCCACTTT
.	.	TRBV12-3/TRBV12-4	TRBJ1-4	CASSLRTTEKLFF	TGTGCCAGCAGTTTAAGGACTACCGAAAAACTGTTTTTT
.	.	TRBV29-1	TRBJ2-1	CSVARDYYNEQFF	TGCAGCGTTGCTAGGGATTACTACAATGAGCAGTTCTTC
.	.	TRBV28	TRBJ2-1	CASSFRGTSYNEQFF	TGTGCCAGCAGTTTTCGGGGAACTTCCTACAATGAGCAGTTCTTC
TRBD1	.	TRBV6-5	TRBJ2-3	CASSYSRGRRDTQYF	TGTGCCAGCAGTTACAGCAGGGGGCGCCGAGATACGCAGTATTTT
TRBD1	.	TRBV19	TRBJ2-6	CATGDRGPGANVLTF	TGTGCCACCGGAGACAGGGGGCCTGGGGCCAACGTCCTGACTTTC
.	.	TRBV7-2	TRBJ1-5	CASSLDRSRQPQHF	TGTGCCAGCAGCTTAGACAGGAGCCGTCAGCCCCAGCATTTT
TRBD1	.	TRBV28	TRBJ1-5	CASRVSDRVVGQPQHF	TGTGCCAGCAGGGTCTCCGACAGGGTGGTGGGTCAGCCCCAGCATTTT
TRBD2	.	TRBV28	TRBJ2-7	CASSSAGLAVKGGYEQYF	TGTGCCAGCAGTTCCGCAGGACTAGCGGTCAAGGGTGGGTACGAGCAGTACTTC
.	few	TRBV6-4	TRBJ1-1	CASSVGENTEAFF	TGTGCCAGCAGTGTGGGGGAGAACACTGAAGCTTTCTTT
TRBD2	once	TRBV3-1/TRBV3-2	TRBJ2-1	CASSLPTPGGEQFF	TGTGCCAGCAGCCTACCCACCCCGGGGGGTGAGCAGTTCTTC
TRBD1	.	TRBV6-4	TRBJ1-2	CASSDRRGQGLYTF	TGTGCCAGCAGTGACCGTCGTGGACAGGGGCTCTACACCTTC
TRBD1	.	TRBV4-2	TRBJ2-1	CASSQDSLGQGYNEQFF	TGTGCCAGCAGCCAAGATAGTCTAGGACAGGGTTACAATGAGCAGTTCTTC
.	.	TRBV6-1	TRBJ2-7	CASSEAAGSSYEQYF	TGTGCCAGCAGTGAGGCGGCGGGCAGCTCCTACGAGCAGTACTTC
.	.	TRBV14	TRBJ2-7	CASSHDKYEQYF	TGTGCCAGCAGCCACGATAAGTACGAGCAGTACTTC
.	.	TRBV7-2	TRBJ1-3	CASSSGGVSGNTIYF	TGTGCCAGCAGCTCCGGAGGGGTATCTGGAAACACCATATATTTT
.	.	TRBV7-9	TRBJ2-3	CASSLVSPGHTDTQYF	TGTGCCAGCAGCTTAGTATCCCCAGGGCACACAGATACGCAGTATTTT
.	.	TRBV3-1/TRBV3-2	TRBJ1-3	CASSQDATDSGNTIYF	TGTGCCAGCAGCCAAGATGCAACAGACTCTGGAAACACCATATATTTT
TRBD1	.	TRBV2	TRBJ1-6	CASSEARGTGSNSPLHF	TGTGCCAGCAGTGAAGCGAGGGGGACAGGTTCTAATTCACCCCTCCACTTT
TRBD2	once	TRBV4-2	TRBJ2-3	CASSRLAENTDMQYF	TGTGCCAGCAGCCGACTAGCGGAGAACACAGATATGCAGTATTTT
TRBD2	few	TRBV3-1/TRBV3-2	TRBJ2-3	CASSQPSASGSITDTQYF	TGTGCCAGCAGCCAACCCTCCGCTAGCGGGAGTATCACAGATACGCAGTATTTT